These 26 T cell receptor beta chains were sequenced from one sample in a study of blood T cell repertoires in COVID-19. TCRdb's table, derived via immunoSEQ multiplex PCR, lists solely in-frame clones and lacks some. The sample records some 260,000 clones, approximately 90% being singletons. The sequenced sample consisted of peripheral blood. The receptor set was obtained from a middle-aged woman who had recovered from COVID-19.

This clone was seen only a few times. V and J are TRBV19 and TRBJ1-5, with 11 bases lining up with TRBD1. Unmatched junction bases numbered 10, after V lost 4 bases and J lost 5 bases. The CDR3 loop spans 17 amino acids. Germline loops: CDR1 LNHDA, CDR2 SQIVND (reference sequence). CDR3 sequence reads: CASSTRTGGFFDQPQHF. The CDR3 nucleotides read TGTGCCAGTAGTACCAGGACAGGGGGCTTTTTCGATCAGCCCCAGCATTTT.

The V gene is TRBV5-1, the J gene TRBJ1-4; no firm D call. Trimming removed 0 bases at V and 4 bases at J, with 10 bases between. Germline V gene data show CDR1 as SGHRS and CDR2 as YFSETQ. The CDR3 has 15 amino acids. The CDR3 nucleotides read TGCGCCAGCAGCTTGGCCGGGAAATATAATGAAAAACTGTTTTTT. Residues: CASSLAGKYNEKLFF.

The V gene is TRBV21-1, the J gene TRBJ1-4. TRBV21-1 is an annotated pseudogene. The CDR3 contains 13 residues. The CDR3 reads CALWREGGEKLFF. CDR3 nucleotides: TGTGCCCTCTGGCGGGAGGGGGGCGAAAAACTGTTTTTT.

This clone occurred once. V is TRBV5-4 and J is TRBJ1-1; the D gene is possibly TRBD1 (5 bases). Germline CDR1 and CDR2: SGHNT and YYREEE (reference sequence). Deletions cut 4 bases from V and 1 base from J, with 17 bases between. The CDR3 is made up of 16 amino acids. CDR3 in amino acids: CASSPGGGRTNTEAFF. CDR3 bases: TGTGCCAGCAGCCCCGGGGGGGGACGGACGAACACTGAAGCTTTCTTT.

This sequence joins TRBV30 and TRBJ1-1; the match to TRBD1 covers 7 bases. Germline trimming cut 6 bases from V and 1 base from J; bases unmatched to any gene: 5. Germline V lookup: CDR1 GTSNPN, CDR2 SVGIG (reference sequence). The CDR3 length is 13 residues. The CDR3 reads CACQGQPNTEAFF. The DNA for the CDR3 is TGTGCCTGCCAGGGACAGCCGAACACTGAAGCTTTCTTT.

The rearrangement uses TRBV10-2 and TRBJ2-5; tentative D call: TRBD2 (6 bases). CDR3 length: 15 amino acids. The V end lost 6 bases, the J end lost 5 bases, and 19 bases lay between the germline ends. CDR1 is WSHSY, CDR2 SAAADI, per germline. CDR3 nucleotides: TGCGCCAGCAGGCAAAGCGCTAGCGTCCGCGAGACCCAGTACTTC. Translated: CASRQSASVRETQYF.

The gene calls are TRBV27 and TRBJ1-5; 9 positions match TRBD1. The length of the CDR3 is 14 residues. Germline V gives CDR1 MNHEY, CDR2 SMNVEV (reference sequence). V was pared by 6 bases and J by 4 bases, with 4 bases of the junction left unmatched. The CDR3 DNA sequence: TGTGCCAGCAGCAGGACAGGGGTAAATCAGCCCCAGCATTTT. Protein: CASSRTGVNQPQHF.

CDR3 DNA: TGTGCCAGCTCCCGGACAGGGTCCTATGGCTACACCTTC. It is translated as CASSRTGSYGYTF. This chain links TRBV18 with TRBJ1-2; 8 nucleotides agree with TRBD1. This CDR3 is built from 13 residues. The germline gives CDR1 KGHSH, CDR2 LQKENI. V trimming: 6 bases; J trimming: 4 bases; junction bases outside the gene matches: 4.

The rearrangement links TRBV5-1 to TRBJ1-2; D is unresolved. CDR3 length: 16 residues. Trimming pared 0 bases from V and 4 bases from J, leaving 16 bases between. Germline-derived CDR1 and CDR2 are SGHRS and YFSETQ. CDR3 DNA sequence: TGCGCCAGCAGCTTGGGTTGGGTCACCGAGGGCTATGGCTACACCTTC. Translating it yields CASSLGWVTEGYGYTF.

The chain has TRBV5-1 and TRBJ2-5; TRBD2 agrees at 13 bases. The CDR3 spans 16 residues. V gave up 4 bases and J gave up 5 bases; unmatched junction bases: 8. CDR1 is SGHRS and CDR2 is YFSETQ in the germline V gene. The CDR3 DNA reads TGCGCCAGCAGCCTCCGGACTAGCGGGAGTGGGGAGACCCAGTACTTC. As protein: CASSLRTSGSGETQYF. Full variable domain (outside the CDR3, taken from reference TRBV5-1 and TRBJ2-5): KAGVTQTPRYLIKTRGQQVTLSCSPISGHRSVSWYQQTPGQGLQFLFEYFSETQRNKGNFPGRFSGRQFSNSRSEMNVSTLELGDSALYLCASSLRTSGSGETQYFGPGTRLLVL.

The V call is TRBV6-5, the J call TRBJ2-1; TRBD2 matches 11 bases. Germline CDR1 is MNHEY and CDR2 is SVGAGI. The CDR3 is made up of 15 amino acids. The V and J ends lost 2 bases and 6 bases, in that order; junction bases with no gene match: 3. CDR3 DNA: TGTGCCAGCAGTTACGGGGGGACTAGCGGCAATGAGCAGTTCTTC. Translating gives CASSYGGTSGNEQFF.

The rearrangement uses TRBV27 and TRBJ2-7, with 10 bases lining up with TRBD2. CDR3 length equals 15 residues. Germline V gives CDR1 MNHEY, CDR2 SMNVEV (reference sequence). The V segment lost 5 bases and the J segment 5 bases; nucleotides outside the gene matches: 9. The CDR3 here is CASSPSGLARHEQYF. Written as DNA, the CDR3 is TGTGCCAGCAGTCCCTCGGGACTAGCGCGGCACGAGCAGTACTTC.

This clone was detected once. The gene calls are TRBV6-5 and TRBJ1-1; TRBD1 aligns across 10 bases. The CDR3 sequence is 15 residues long. The V gene's germline CDR1 is MNHEY and CDR2 SVGAGI. After removal of 7 bases from V and 4 bases from J, the junction contained 9 bases not matched to a gene. The CDR3 nucleotides are TGTGCCAGCAAGTCGACAGGGGGCTGGGGCACTGAAGCTTTCTTT. Its translation: CASKSTGGWGTEAFF.

The chain links TRBV4-3 to TRBJ2-2; 8 bases map to TRBD2. The CDR3 is 16 residues long. Germline V CDR1 and CDR2: LGHNA, YSLEER. Unmatched junction bases numbered 5, after V lost 1 base and J lost 4 bases. CDR3 amino acids: CASSQAAGGTTGELFF. CDR3 DNA: TGCGCCAGCAGCCAAGCGGCGGGAGGCACCACCGGGGAGCTGTTTTTT.

The chain joins TRBV6-1 to TRBJ2-3; TRBD1 might be the D (5 bases). The V and J ends lost 2 bases and 5 bases respectively, with 11 bases between them. The CDR3 has 14 residues. Germline CDR1 reads MNHNS; CDR2 reads SASEGT. CDR3: CASSERLGVDTQYF. In nucleotides, the CDR3 is TGTGCCAGCAGTGAAAGGCTAGGGGTAGATACGCAGTATTTT.

In its sample, this clone was seen once. The CDR3 region is CASSELAHSSGNTIYF. The CDR3 DNA sequence: TGTGCCAGCAGTGAACTCGCCCATAGCTCTGGAAACACCATATATTTT. This rearrangement joins TRBV25-1 to TRBJ1-3; unclear D gene. The germline V gene has CDR1 MGHDK and CDR2 SYGVNS. This CDR3 is built from 16 residues. V was pared by 2 bases and J by 0 bases, with 11 bases between. The full variable domain, rest sourced from reference TRBV25-1 and TRBJ1-3, is EADIYQTPRYLVIGTGKKITLECSQTMGHDKMYWYQQDPGMELHLIHYSYGVNSTEKGDLSSESTVSRIRTEHFPLTLESARPSHTSQYLCASSELAHSSGNTIYFGEGSWLTVV.

The chain is built from TRBV14 and TRBJ1-6; possible D gene TRBD1, 5 bases. The CDR3 is 14 residues long. CDR1 SGHDN and CDR2 FVKESK come from the germline V gene. Trimming left V 0 bases short and J 7 bases short, with 7 bases between. The DNA for the CDR3 is TGTGCCAGCAGCCAAGAGGGGGGGAATTCACCCCTCCACTTT. Its protein product is CASSQEGGNSPLHF.

The rearrangement links TRBV5-5 to TRBJ2-7; 8 bases match TRBD1. Trimming removed 0 bases from V and 10 bases from J; junction bases left unmatched: 9. CDR1 and CDR2 from the germline V gene are SGHKS and YYEKEE (reference sequence). There are 14 residues in the CDR3. The CDR3 reads CASSLADRARPQYF. The CDR3 DNA reads TGTGCCAGCAGCTTGGCGGACAGGGCGCGGCCTCAGTACTTC.

The V and J genes are TRBV27 and TRBJ1-5, with D maybe TRBD1 (6 bases). CDR1 is MNHEY and CDR2 is SMNVEV in the germline V gene (reference sequence). The CDR3 runs to 14 residues. The ends were cut back, 6 bases at V and 6 bases at J, with 15 bases in the middle. The CDR3 bases are TGTGCCAGCAGGGGAAACAGGGTGGGTCAGCCCCAGCATTTT. This gives the protein CASRGNRVGQPQHF.

This sequence joins TRBV27 and TRBJ1-2; 7 nucleotides match TRBD1. This CDR3 region has 14 residues. With 5 bases clipped from V and 8 bases from J, the junction kept 11 bases outside the gene matches. Germline V lookup: CDR1 MNHEY, CDR2 SMNVEV (reference sequence). The CDR3 DNA reads as TGTGCCAGCAGTACCAGGACAGGCCCCGGGGGCTACACCTTC. It encodes CASSTRTGPGGYTF.

The rearrangement uses TRBV4-1 and TRBJ1-2; possibly TRBD1 for D (5 bases). Between the trimmed V and J ends, which lost 2 bases and 4 bases, there was a span of 11 bases. Germline V gene lookup returns CDR1 MGHRA and CDR2 YSYEKL. This CDR3 region has 14 residues. CDR3 nucleotides: TGCGCCAGCAGCCAACAGGGATTTACCTATGGCTACACCTTC. Protein product: CASSQQGFTYGYTF.

This clone was counted once. The chain joins TRBV30 to TRBJ1-5; no clear D gene. Trimming shortened V by 4 bases and J by 7 bases, and 11 bases separated the two germline ends. The CDR3 contains 12 residues. Germline V CDR1 and CDR2: GTSNPN, SVGIG (reference sequence). CDR3 nucleotide sequence: TGTGCCTGGACCGGCCCGGGGCAGCCCCAGCATTTT. Translating it yields CAWTGPGQPQHF.

V and J are TRBV30 and TRBJ1-1, with 7 bases that match TRBD1. V was pared by 2 bases and J by 11 bases, with 8 bases of the junction left unmatched. The CDR3 is made up of 12 amino acids. Germline loops: CDR1 GTSNPN, CDR2 SVGIG (reference sequence). The CDR3 DNA reads as TGTGCCTGGAGTCTCGACAGGGTTGGCGCTTTCTTT. Amino acid sequence: CAWSLDRVGAFF.

The V call is TRBV15, the J call TRBJ1-5; D is ambiguous. The CDR3 is 16 residues long. CDR1 and CDR2 from the germline V gene are LNHNV and YYDKDF (reference sequence). Trimming removed 3 bases from V and 0 bases from J, with 12 bases in between. The CDR3 nucleotides are TGTGCCACCAGCAGCGAGGCCATCTATAGCAATCAGCCCCAGCATTTT. Protein product: CATSSEAIYSNQPQHF.

This chain links TRBV3-1 (or the pseudogene TRBV3-2) with TRBJ1-5; possibly TRBD1 for D (5 bases). The CDR3 runs to 15 residues. V dropped 1 base and J dropped 7 bases, with 14 bases sitting between them. Germline V lookup: CDR1 LGHDT, CDR2 YNNKEL (reference sequence). The CDR3 region has the DNA TGTGCCAGCAGCCAAGCGATGGGGCTTGGGCAGCCCCAGCATTTT. Protein product: CASSQAMGLGQPQHF.

The chain recombines TRBV5-8 with TRBJ2-5; TRBD2 agrees at 8 bases. There are 17 residues in the CDR3. Trimming at V came to 4 bases and at J to 5 bases, leaving 16 bases not matched to a gene. Per germline, CDR1 SGHTS and CDR2 YDEGEE. For the CDR3, the DNA is TGTGCCAGCAGCCCCAGTGCGGGAGCGGGAGTACGGGAGACCCAGTACTTC. Amino acids: CASSPSAGAGVRETQYF.